This T cell receptor (beta chain) was identified in a study of human T cells and chemical hapten exposure. Unique molecular identifiers were linked by the library to individual cDNA molecules. Via MiXCR, TCRdb re-called the RACE reads, giving one row per CDR3 protein. The data hold around 110,000 distinct CDR3 sequences, with roughly 12% observed a single time. Specified time point: patch test 1, 2 weeks after DPC sensitization. Treatment of the sample: therapeutic diphenylcyclopropenone sensitization with weekly scalp DPC. CDR1 and CDR2 from the germline V gene are MNHEY and SVGEGT. The CDR3 sequence is 16 residues long. Deletions cut 7 bases from V and 3 bases from J, with 21 bases between.

The rearrangement links TRBV6-2 or TRBV6-3 to TRBJ2-5; D may be TRBD1 or TRBD2 (6 bases each). Sequencing used whole blood, obtained in connection with sensitization to the hapten diphenylcyclopropenone (DPC). The receptor was derived from a woman between 45 and 60 years old with alopecia areata. Some clones in this sample may be carry-over from other donors' samples. CDR3 residues: CASTPFRGQFEETQYF. The CDR3 nucleotides are TGTGCCAGCACCCCTTTCCGGGGGCAGTTTGAAGAGACCCAGTACTTC.